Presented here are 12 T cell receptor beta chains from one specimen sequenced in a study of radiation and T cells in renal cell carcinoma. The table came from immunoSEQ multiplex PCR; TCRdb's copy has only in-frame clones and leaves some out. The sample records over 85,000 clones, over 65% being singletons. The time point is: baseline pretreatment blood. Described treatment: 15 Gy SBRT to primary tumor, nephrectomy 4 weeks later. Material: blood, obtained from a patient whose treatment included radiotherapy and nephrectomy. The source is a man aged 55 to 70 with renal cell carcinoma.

CDR3 DNA: TGTGCCAGCAGCTTAGAAACAGTGCAGGCCAACGTCCTGACTTTC. Protein product: CASSLETVQANVLTF. The chain recombines TRBV7-2 with TRBJ2-6; D is uncertain. The germline CDR1 and CDR2 sequences are SGHTA and FQGNSA. The ends were cut back, 1 base at V and 6 bases at J, with 10 bases in the middle. There are 15 residues in the CDR3.

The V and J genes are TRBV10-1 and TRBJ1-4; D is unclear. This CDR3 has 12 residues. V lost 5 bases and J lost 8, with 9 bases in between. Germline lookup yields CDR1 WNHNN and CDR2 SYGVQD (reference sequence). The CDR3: CASSPDGEKLFF. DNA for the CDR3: TGCGCCAGCAGTCCGGACGGGGAAAAACTGTTTTTT.

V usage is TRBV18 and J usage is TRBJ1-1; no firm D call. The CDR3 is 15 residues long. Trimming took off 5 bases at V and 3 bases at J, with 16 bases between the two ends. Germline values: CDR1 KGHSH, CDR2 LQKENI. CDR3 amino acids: CASSSIEGVDTEAFF. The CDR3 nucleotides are TGTGCCAGCTCATCCATTGAGGGTGTGGACACTGAAGCTTTCTTT.

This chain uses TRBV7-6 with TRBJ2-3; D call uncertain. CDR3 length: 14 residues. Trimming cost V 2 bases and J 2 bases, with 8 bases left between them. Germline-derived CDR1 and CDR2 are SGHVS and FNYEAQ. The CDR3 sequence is CASSLLESTDTQYF. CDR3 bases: TGTGCCAGCAGCTTACTGGAGTCCACAGATACGCAGTATTTT. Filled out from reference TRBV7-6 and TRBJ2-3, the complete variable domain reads GAGVSQSPRYKVTKRGQDVALRCDPISGHVSLYWYRQALGQGPEFLTYFNYEAQQDKSGLPNDRFSAERPEGSISTLTIQRTEQRDSAMYRCASSLLESTDTQYFGPGTRLTVL.

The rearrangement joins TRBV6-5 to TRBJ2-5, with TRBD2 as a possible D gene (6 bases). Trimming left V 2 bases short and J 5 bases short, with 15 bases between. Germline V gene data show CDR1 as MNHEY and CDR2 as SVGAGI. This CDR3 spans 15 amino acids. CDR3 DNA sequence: TGTGCCAGCAGTTACGGGCGGGGAGGTGGGGAGACCCAGTACTTC. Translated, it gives CASSYGRGGGETQYF.

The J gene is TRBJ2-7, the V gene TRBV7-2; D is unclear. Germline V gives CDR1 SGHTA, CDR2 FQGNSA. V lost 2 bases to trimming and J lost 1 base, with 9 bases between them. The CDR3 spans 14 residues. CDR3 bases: TGTGCCAGCAGCTTACAGTCGGGTTCCTACGAGCAGTACTTC. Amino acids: CASSLQSGSYEQYF.

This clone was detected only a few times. CDR3 DNA: TGTGCCAGCAGCTTAGCGGGACTAGCGGGTGGGCAGTTCTTC. Its protein is CASSLAGLAGGQFF. V usage is TRBV7-2 and J usage is TRBJ2-1, with TRBD2 identical over 12 bases. Germline trimming cut 0 bases from V and 12 bases from J; bases unmatched to any gene: 3. From germline, CDR1 is SGHTA and CDR2 FQGNSA. This CDR3 is 14 amino acids long. Full variable domain (outside the CDR3, taken from reference TRBV7-2 and TRBJ2-1): GAGVSQSPSNKVTEKGKDVELRCDPISGHTALYWYRQSLGQGLEFLIYFQGNSAPDKSGLPSDRFSAERTGGSVSTLTIQRTQQEDSAVYLCASSLAGLAGGQFFGPGTRLTVL.

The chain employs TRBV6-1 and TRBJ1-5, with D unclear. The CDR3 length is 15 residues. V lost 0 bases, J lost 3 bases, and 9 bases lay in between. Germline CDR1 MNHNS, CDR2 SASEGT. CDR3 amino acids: CASSEAGQPNQPQHF. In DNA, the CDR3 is TGTGCCAGCAGTGAAGCAGGGCAGCCCAATCAGCCCCAGCATTTT.

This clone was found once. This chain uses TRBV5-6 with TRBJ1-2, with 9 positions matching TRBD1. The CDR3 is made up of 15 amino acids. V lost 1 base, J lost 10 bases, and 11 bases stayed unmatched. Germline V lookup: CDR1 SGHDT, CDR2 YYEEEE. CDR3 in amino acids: CASSLLGTGLGVYTF. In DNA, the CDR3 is TGTGCCAGCAGCTTGCTAGGGACAGGGCTTGGAGTCTACACCTTC.

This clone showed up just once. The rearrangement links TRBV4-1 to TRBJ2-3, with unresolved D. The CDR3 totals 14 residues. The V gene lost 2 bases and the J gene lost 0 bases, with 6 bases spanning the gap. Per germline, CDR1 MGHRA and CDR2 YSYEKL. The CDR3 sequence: CASSQTASTDTQYF. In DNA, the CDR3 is TGCGCCAGCAGCCAAACAGCAAGCACAGATACGCAGTATTTT.

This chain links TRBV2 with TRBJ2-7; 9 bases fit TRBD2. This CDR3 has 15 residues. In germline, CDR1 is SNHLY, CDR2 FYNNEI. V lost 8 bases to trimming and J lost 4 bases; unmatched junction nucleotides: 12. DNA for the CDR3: TGTGCCAGCGGACCATTAGCGGGAGTGTCGTACGAGCAGTACTTC. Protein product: CASGPLAGVSYEQYF.

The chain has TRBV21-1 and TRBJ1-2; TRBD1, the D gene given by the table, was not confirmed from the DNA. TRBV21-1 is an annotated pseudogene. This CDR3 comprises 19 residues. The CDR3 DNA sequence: TGTGCCAGCAGCAAAACCCATCCTACAGGGTTAAGAGGGACCTATGGCTACACCTTC. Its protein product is CASSKTHPTGLRGTYGYTF.